This T cell receptor (beta chain) was sequenced for a study of cytomegalovirus exposure and HLA in healthy donors (TCRdb year 2017). For context, the study as a whole: An earlier analysis of 587 of the donors reported about 280 Gb of sequence data and 117 million unique TCR beta sequences obtained from approximately 180 million T cells. In a later genetic analysis, genome-wide SNP genotypes for about three fifths of the 666 donors were used, and that subset was treated as a discovery cohort. Donor age, sex, ethnicity and CMV serostatus were compiled together with the repertoire data. Besides the first cohort of roughly 640 subjects, a separate validation cohort made up of over 95 different subjects was used. HLA typing included class I and class II loci at four-digit resolution. The study combined high-throughput TCR immunosequencing, statistical association of individual TCRs with disease status, and machine learning to predict cytomegalovirus infection status. Among some 400 genotyped donors of the cohort, an average of 235,054 unique TCR beta nucleotide sequences were sequenced per donor, around 20% of them non-productive. A later analysis re-analyzed previously published TCR beta repertoires from approximately 670 donors and added high-resolution HLA genotyping to study TCR occurrence patterns. Among the approximately 400 genotyped donors, approximately 76% belonged to the genetic ancestry cluster associated with self-reported Caucasian donors. The study profiled the T cell repertoires of about 720 subjects by immunosequencing and related them to cytomegalovirus serostatus. Typing coverage differed by locus: A, B, C, DRB1 and DQB1 were typed in roughly 620-640 donors, DQA1 in roughly 500, DPA1 in 600 to 610, and DPB1 in 472. The aim of the study was to test whether cataloging public T cell receptors could identify signatures of past pathogen exposure. Every discovery cohort repertoire had been produced on one sequencing platform. Rather than using new phenotypic data, the later analysis identified candidate immune exposures from TCR beta sequences and from how often those sequences occurred across donors. Roughly 5 DR-DQ haplotypes were handled as single units for association and clustering, since linkage in the cohort was strong. About 280 gigabases of sequencing data and approximately 91 million unique TCR sequences made up an early release that covered several hundred HLA-typed donors. An earlier analysis of some 500 of the donors used high-throughput TCR beta sequencing to judge whether each TCR beta V gene segment behaved as functional or pseudogenic.

The library was generated by the immunoSEQ multiplex PCR assay. For the multiplex PCR, a mixture combining 60 forward primers for TCR Vbeta segments and 13 reverse primers for TCR Jbeta segments was used. A multiplex PCR assay on genomic DNA amplified the CDR3 region of rearranged TCR beta genes. The Illumina HiSeq System was used to sequence the amplified TCR beta libraries as 87-base-pair reads. The original pipeline was this. A later analysis counted tens of millions of unique TCR beta chains across the 700 or so repertoires, and around 12 million of these chains were shared by at least two donors. Raw reads were error-corrected and collapsed into unique sequences by a nearest-neighbor algorithm in which closely related sequences were merged to remove PCR and sequencing errors. Alignment of CDR3 sequences to IMGT reference sequences was used to assign V, D and J gene segments. Each retained sequence needed at least a six-nucleotide match to both a V gene segment and a J gene segment. Rearrangements were called productive when the CDR3 lacked stop codons and stayed in frame with V and J; all others were non-productive. Following IMGT convention, CDR3 was defined as the stretch from the second conserved V-encoded cysteine up to the conserved J-encoded phenylalanine. Sequences without an unambiguous match to a single V gene segment were excluded from the earlier analysis of approximately 600 of the donors. In an earlier analysis of 587 of the donors, a V segment was called functional when productive rearrangements were above 56.7%, and segregating when the standard deviation between donors exceeded 5%. A statistical classification framework was developed to diagnose cytomegalovirus status using the catalog of TCR beta chain sequences. In a later analysis, V and J genes were assigned by comparing TCR nucleotide sequences against IMGT/GENE-DB human TR gene sequences. The TCRdist pipeline was used in a later analysis to assign CDR3 sequences and most-parsimonious VDJ recombination scenarios. In a later analysis, every TCR beta chain was defined by the combination of its CDR3 amino acid sequence and its V-gene family, and reads without a unique V-gene family were dropped. To address suspected cross-contamination and a sequencing artifact, a later analysis removed approximately 590 highly shared, low-generation-probability nucleotide sequences. In a later analysis, a clonal expansion index was calculated for each public chain from normalized within-repertoire ranks of inferred template counts. Generation probabilities in a later analysis came from a VDJ recombination model fitted to out-of-frame rearrangements, and those results were checked against IGoR. In a later analysis, TCR-TCR, TCR-HLA and TCR-CMV co-occurrence was scored with hypergeometric tests, and a repertoire-size bias correction was applied to TCR pairs. A later analysis estimated false discovery rates by permuting HLA or CMV assignments 20 times. In a later analysis, co-occurring TCRs were grouped using DBSCAN, with TCRdist sequence similarity added in when clustering inside HLA-allele-positive subsets. Repertoires with fewer than 30,000 or more than 120,000 public chains, plus five repertoires with anomalous nucleotide sharing, were excluded from co-occurrence clustering. TCRdb took this table from immuneACCESS and kept in-frame rearrangements with V and J called. Such tables lack part of the clones; where checked against another copy, unresolved V genes explain under half of the gap, and the rest is unexplained. Clone size and V and J calls were adopted from that table, with D and trimming inferred from the DNA. The sample has under 130,000 clones on record, 65% to 80% of them singletons. The top ten clones comprise around 5.1% of the sample.

As regards this clone: Its antigen is currently not known. Base-call qualities are not available, and no considerably larger clone is one nucleotide away.

Findings and caveats that apply to the study as a whole: The authors suggested that the approach could potentially be extended to other disease states and immunological phenotypes. Because HLA typing was missing for some donors at each locus, association tests included only the typed subset. In a later genetic analysis, fewer N-insertions in productive TCRs were reported among donors in an Asian-associated ancestry cluster than the roughly 670-donor mean. Specific HLA alleles were associated with about 17,000 TCR beta sequences at a false discovery rate of 0.05 in a later analysis. According to a later analysis, parvovirus B19, influenza, CMV and Epstein-Barr virus appeared linked to several top co-occurrence clusters. In a later analysis, TCR association rates were found to vary across HLA loci, with the most associated TCRs seen for DRB1 alleles and the fewest for HLA-C alleles. In a later analysis, HLA-associated TCR beta chains were found to be more clonally expanded and to have lower generation probabilities than equally common non-associated chains. CMV serostatus was the only immune exposure information available for the cohort. Most TCR sequences were seen in very few donors, while some public TCRs were found in many individuals. Cytomegalovirus status was reported to be diagnosed by the classifier with high specificity and sensitivity in both the original and validation cohorts. A later analysis found that most CMV-associated TCR beta chains appeared HLA-restricted, with HLA associations seemingly driven largely by CMV exposure. A group of highly shared sequence variants was considered likely to be a technical artifact of the sequencing pipeline. Three of the identified cytomegalovirus-associated TCR beta chains were confirmed in vitro to be specific for cytomegalovirus antigens. The earlier analysis of 587 of the donors excluded some 15 rarely observed V segments, including chromosome 9 orphons, because counts were too low. In this cohort, only TCR beta chains were sequenced, and detectable features were limited by the absence of alpha or paired-chain data. Strong co-occurrence of HLA alleles, especially DR and DQ, made assigning TCR associations to individual alleles difficult. Roughly uniform sequencing depth across donors was assumed in presence/absence analyses, although this assumption may not hold. Linkage disequilibrium might explain the correlated functional status among segregating V segments, but an unknown experimental factor could not be excluded. The study listed around 160 TCR beta chains as associated with cytomegalovirus. A further reported finding was that TCR beta sequences accurately predicted the HLA-A and HLA-B alleles for most subjects in the first cohort. In an earlier analysis of more than 500 of the donors, most TCR beta V segments appeared in productive rearrangements about 87% or about 30% of the time, broadly matching IMGT annotations. The 87-base-pair reads could not distinguish some IMGT-functional V segments, including TRBV6-2 and TRBV6-3, so those segments were excluded. In a later genetic analysis, a missense DCLRE1C variant was associated with V-gene and J-gene trimming of TCR beta chains, and the association was replicated in an independent cohort.

V loses 4 bases, J loses 2 bases, and the germline ends lie 6 bases apart. The germline V gene specifies SNHLY as CDR1 and FYNNEI as CDR2. The CDR3 sequence holds 13 residues, the cysteine and phenylalanine included. Only the CDR3 DNA stays, 39 bases, in frame from base 1. In total, roughly 670 healthy bone marrow donors made up the cohort. Cohort members were all nominally healthy when sampled, although unrecorded immune exposures were likely present. The donor tested CMV seropositive and was one of the 289 seropositive cohort members. A peripheral blood sample was provided by each donor, and peripheral blood mononuclear cells were used for TCR beta sequencing. Genomic DNA was extracted from the blood cell samples with the Qiagen DNeasy Blood Extraction Kit.

In this chain, TRBV2 is recombined with TRBJ1-5; no D gene is confidently identified. The sequenced sample consisted of PBMCs. The TCR was taken from a female donor in good health and CMV-seropositive. The nucleotides are TGTGCCAGCAGTGTTGAGGGCAATCAGCCCCAGCATTTT. The encoded protein is CASSVEGNQPQHF.